The 17 T cell receptor beta chains listed next were all sequenced from one sample in a study of blood T cell repertoires in COVID-19. Repertoires were generated with immunoSEQ multiplex PCR, while TCRdb's copy carries only in-frame clones and drops some. The sample lists approximately 300,000 clones; 89% were seen once. The specimen was PBMCs or T cells enriched from blood (not recorded which). Receptor source: a woman aged 25 to 45 who had recovered from COVID-19.

A note on this clone: The sample holds other DNA sequences that translate to the same CDR3. The chain uses TRBV5-6 and TRBJ1-1; the match to TRBD1 covers 7 bases. Germline V gene lookup returns CDR1 SGHDT and CDR2 YYEEEE. The CDR3 has 14 amino acids. The V segment lost 3 bases and the J segment 5 bases; nucleotides outside the gene matches: 7. As DNA, the CDR3 is TGTGCCAGCAGCTGGGGCACAGGGGAGACTGAAGCTTTCTTT. Its translation: CASSWGTGETEAFF.

This clone was seen once. The chain joins TRBV18 to TRBJ2-7, with D perhaps matching TRBD2 (5 bases). From germline, CDR1 is KGHSH and CDR2 LQKENI. The CDR3 runs 17 residues. Trimming shortened V by 3 bases and J by 3 bases, and 21 bases separated the two germline ends. The CDR3 sequence: CASSPSPGILGLYEQYF. The CDR3 coding sequence is TGTGCCAGCTCACCCTCGCCCGGGATTCTAGGTCTCTACGAGCAGTACTTC.

The rearrangement uses TRBV7-9 and TRBJ2-7; 7 positions agree with TRBD2. J gave up 7 bases and V 4 bases, and 16 bases lay outside the gene matches. The CDR3 has 16 residues. From germline, CDR1 is SEHNR and CDR2 FQNEAQ (reference sequence). Here the CDR3 reads CASSSPTGGPREEQYF. Here the CDR3 DNA reads TGTGCCAGCAGCTCACCCACGGGCGGCCCGCGGGAGGAGCAGTACTTC.

V is TRBV3-1 (or the pseudogene TRBV3-2) and J is TRBJ2-6; D gene ambiguous. Germline V gives CDR1 LGHDT, CDR2 YNNKEL (reference sequence). The CDR3 consists of 14 residues. The V end was cut by 2 bases, the J end by 1 base, with 3 bases between. This chain's CDR3 is CASSQPSGANVLTF. In DNA form, the CDR3 reads TGTGCCAGCAGCCAACCATCTGGGGCCAACGTCCTGACTTTC.

This clone was detected only a few times. The genes are TRBV11-3 and TRBJ2-7; 12 bases match TRBD2. CDR1 and CDR2 (germline): SGHNT, YENEEA. The CDR3 has 15 amino acids. V shed 2 bases, J shed 3 bases, and the junction held 2 bases outside the gene matches. The CDR3 DNA sequence: TGTGCCAGCAGCTTAACTAGCGGGGGGAACTACGAGCAGTACTTC. The encoded protein is CASSLTSGGNYEQYF.

The rearrangement joins TRBV6-2 or TRBV6-3 to TRBJ1-2, with D uncertain. CDR1 and CDR2 from the germline V gene are MNHEY and SVGEGT. The V gene lost 5 bases and the J gene lost 6 bases, with 22 bases spanning the gap. The CDR3 runs to 16 residues. CDR3 DNA sequence: TGTGCCAGCAGTCAAAGAACCCGGGGTACAGTAAATGGCTACACCTTC. Amino acids: CASSQRTRGTVNGYTF.

This chain links TRBV2 with TRBJ2-5; 7 bases map to TRBD1. Germline V gene sequence: CDR1 SNHLY, CDR2 FYNNEI. The CDR3 spans 15 residues. V was pared by 6 bases and J by 4 bases, with 11 bases of the junction left unmatched. This chain's CDR3 is CASSLRQGTRETQYF. The DNA for the CDR3 is TGTGCCAGCAGCCTTCGACAGGGAACACGAGAGACCCAGTACTTC.

This clone was observed once. The chain links TRBV6-5 to TRBJ1-2, with TRBD1 as a possible D gene (6 bases). The CDR3 is 14 residues long. Trimming stripped 2 bases from V and 2 bases from J, with 9 bases between. From germline, CDR1 is MNHEY and CDR2 SVGAGI. CDR3 bases: TGTGCCAGCAGTTACAACAGGGAAAACTATGGCTACACCTTC. Its protein product is CASSYNRENYGYTF.

This clone was detected only a few times. The chain couples TRBV6-2 or TRBV6-3 to TRBJ1-1; D not resolved. V lost 5 bases to trimming and J lost 8 bases, with 27 bases between them. Germline V gives CDR1 MNHEY, CDR2 SVGEGT. The CDR3 extends over 17 amino acids. The CDR3 sequence is CASSEGSISDGSSEAFF. CDR3 DNA: TGTGCCAGCAGTGAGGGCTCTATAAGCGACGGGAGTTCGGAAGCTTTCTTT.

The chain uses TRBV6-2 or TRBV6-3 and TRBJ1-5; D uncertain. Germline V gene data show CDR1 as MNHEY and CDR2 as SVGEGT. The V end lost 2 bases, the J end lost 3 bases, and 17 bases lay between the germline ends. The CDR3 spans 17 residues. In DNA form, the CDR3 reads TGTGCCAGCAGTTACCCGACCGCTCGGAGGTTCAATCAGCCCCAGCATTTT. This translates into CASSYPTARRFNQPQHF.

This rearrangement joins TRBV5-1 to TRBJ2-7, with TRBD1 matching over 11 bases. The J segment lost 5 bases and the V segment lost 2 bases, leaving 12 bases of the junction unmatched. CDR1 and CDR2 from the germline V gene are SGHRS and YFSETQ. The CDR3 runs to 17 residues. CDR3 DNA sequence: TGCGCCAGCAGCTTTAGCCCCCGGGGACAGGGGGTTAACGAGCAGTACTTC. It encodes CASSFSPRGQGVNEQYF. The whole variable domain, remainder taken from reference TRBV5-1 and TRBJ2-7, is KAGVTQTPRYLIKTRGQQVTLSCSPISGHRSVSWYQQTPGQGLQFLFEYFSETQRNKGNFPGRFSGRQFSNSRSEMNVSTLELGDSALYLCASSFSPRGQGVNEQYFGPGTRLTVT.

As concerns this clone: Other nucleotide sequences in the sample specify the same CDR3. The chain combines TRBV6-5 with TRBJ1-1; 8 bases map to TRBD1. This CDR3 spans 14 amino acids. Germline values: CDR1 MNHEY, CDR2 SVGAGI. J was trimmed by 1 base and V by 8 bases; bases with no gene match: 6. The CDR3 protein is CASRTGRSNTEAFF. The CDR3 DNA reads TGTGCCAGCCGGACAGGGCGTTCGAACACTGAAGCTTTCTTT.

The chain has TRBV27 and TRBJ2-2; 7 bases map to TRBD2. The junction had 7 bases not matched to a gene; V was cut back by 4 bases and J by 2 bases. This CDR3 comprises 16 residues. Germline V gene sequence: CDR1 MNHEY, CDR2 SMNVEV (reference sequence). CDR3 coding DNA: TGTGCCAGCAGTTCCCTCGGGGAGGGAAACACCGGGGAGCTGTTTTTT. Its protein product is CASSSLGEGNTGELFF.

The gene calls are TRBV29-1 and TRBJ2-7; maybe TRBD1 (8 bases). Per germline, CDR1 SQVTM and CDR2 ANQGSEA. V was clipped by 6 bases and J by 5 bases, with 11 bases between them. The CDR3 sequence is 11 residues long. The CDR3 protein is CSVTGGDEQYF. The CDR3, as DNA: TGCAGCGTAACAGGGGGGGACGAGCAGTACTTC.

The chain uses TRBV9 and TRBJ2-5; 10 positions match TRBD2. The trim removed 3 bases at V and 2 bases at J, leaving 7 bases unmatched. Germline CDR1 SGDLS, CDR2 YYNGEE. The CDR3 has 16 residues. In DNA form, the CDR3 reads TGTGCCAGCAGCGACTGGTTAGCGGGGGGTCAAGAGACCCAGTACTTC. It yields the protein CASSDWLAGGQETQYF.

V gene TRBV19 combines with J gene TRBJ1-2; 7 nucleotides line up with TRBD1. The CDR3 contains 13 residues. The germline gives CDR1 LNHDA, CDR2 SQIVND (reference sequence). V shed 7 bases and J 7 bases; nucleotides not matched to a gene: 9. In DNA, the CDR3 is TGTGCCAGTAATCCCAGCTACAGGGGTGGCTACACCTTC. It yields the protein CASNPSYRGGYTF.

This clone came up once. The chain couples TRBV18 to TRBJ1-1, with TRBD1 matching 11 bases. The germline gives CDR1 KGHSH, CDR2 LQKENI. This CDR3 is built from 16 residues. With V trimmed by 3 bases and J by 0 bases, 3 bases remained unmatched. The CDR3 nucleotides read TGTGCCAGCTCACCGGGACAGGGGGATCTGAACACTGAAGCTTTCTTT. It yields the protein CASSPGQGDLNTEAFF.